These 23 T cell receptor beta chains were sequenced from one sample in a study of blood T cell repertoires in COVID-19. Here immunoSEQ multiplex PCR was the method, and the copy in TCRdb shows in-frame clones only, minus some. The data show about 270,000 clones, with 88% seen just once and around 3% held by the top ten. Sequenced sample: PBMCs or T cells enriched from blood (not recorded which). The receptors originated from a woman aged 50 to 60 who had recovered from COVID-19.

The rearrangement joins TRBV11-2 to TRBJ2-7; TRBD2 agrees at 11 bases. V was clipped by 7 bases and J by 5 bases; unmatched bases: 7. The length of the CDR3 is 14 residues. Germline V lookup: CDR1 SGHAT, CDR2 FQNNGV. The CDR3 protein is CASILAGGGHEQYF. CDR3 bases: TGTGCCAGCATCCTAGCGGGAGGTGGCCACGAGCAGTACTTC.

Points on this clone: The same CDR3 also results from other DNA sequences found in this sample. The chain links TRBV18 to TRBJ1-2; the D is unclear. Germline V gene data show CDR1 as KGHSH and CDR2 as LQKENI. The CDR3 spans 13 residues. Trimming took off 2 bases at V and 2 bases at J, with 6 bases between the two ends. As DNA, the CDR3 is TGTGCCAGCTCACCAGGAGGGAACTATGGCTACACCTTC. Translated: CASSPGGNYGYTF.

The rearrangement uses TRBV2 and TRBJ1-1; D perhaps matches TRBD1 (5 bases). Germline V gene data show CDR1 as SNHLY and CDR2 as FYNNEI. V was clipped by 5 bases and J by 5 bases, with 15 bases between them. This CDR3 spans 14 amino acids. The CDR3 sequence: CASSTLGGETEAFF. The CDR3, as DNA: TGTGCCAGCAGTACCCTGGGAGGGGAAACTGAAGCTTTCTTT.

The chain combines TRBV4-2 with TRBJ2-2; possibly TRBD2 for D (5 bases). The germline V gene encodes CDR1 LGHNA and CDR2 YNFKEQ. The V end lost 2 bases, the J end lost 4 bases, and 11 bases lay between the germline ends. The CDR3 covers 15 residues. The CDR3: CASSQQSRGTGELFF. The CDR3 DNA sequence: TGTGCCAGCAGCCAACAGTCACGGGGCACCGGGGAGCTGTTTTTT.

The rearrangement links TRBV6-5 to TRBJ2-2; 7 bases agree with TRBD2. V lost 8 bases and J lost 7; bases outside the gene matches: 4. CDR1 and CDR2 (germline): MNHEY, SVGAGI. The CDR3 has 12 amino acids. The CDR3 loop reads CASGAGLGELFF. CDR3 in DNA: TGTGCCAGCGGAGCGGGACTCGGGGAGCTGTTTTTT.

The CDR3 nucleotides read TGTGCCAGCACAACTAGCGGCGGGCGGGAGCAGTTCTTC. This gives the protein CASTTSGGREQFF. The rearrangement links TRBV2 to TRBJ2-1; 8 nucleotides match TRBD2. Trimming at V came to 7 bases and at J to 10 bases, leaving 9 bases not matched to a gene. Germline CDR1 and CDR2: SNHLY and FYNNEI. The CDR3 contains 13 residues.

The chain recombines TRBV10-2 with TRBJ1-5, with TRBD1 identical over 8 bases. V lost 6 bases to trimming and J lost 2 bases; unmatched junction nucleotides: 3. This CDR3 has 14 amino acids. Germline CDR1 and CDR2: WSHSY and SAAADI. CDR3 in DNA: TGCGCCAGCAGGGGACAGGCCGGCAATCAGCCCCAGCATTTT. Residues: CASRGQAGNQPQHF.

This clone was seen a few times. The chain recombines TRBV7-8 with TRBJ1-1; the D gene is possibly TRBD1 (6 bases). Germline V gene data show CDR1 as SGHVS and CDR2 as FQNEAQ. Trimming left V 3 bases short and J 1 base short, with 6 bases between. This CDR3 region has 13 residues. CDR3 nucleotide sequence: TGTGCCAGCAGCTTGGGGGCGAACACTGAAGCTTTCTTT. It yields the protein CASSLGANTEAFF.

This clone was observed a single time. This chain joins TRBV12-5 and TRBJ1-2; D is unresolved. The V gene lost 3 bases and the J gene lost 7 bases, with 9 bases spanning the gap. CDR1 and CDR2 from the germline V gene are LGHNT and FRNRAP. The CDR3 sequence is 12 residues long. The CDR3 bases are TGTGCTAGTGGTTTCGAGGGTTTTGGCTACACCTTC. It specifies CASGFEGFGYTF.

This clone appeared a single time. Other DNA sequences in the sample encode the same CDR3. The CDR3 spells CAWSVRGVSGNTIYF. The CDR3 DNA is TGTGCCTGGAGTGTACGAGGCGTCTCTGGAAACACCATATATTTT. The chain employs TRBV30 and TRBJ1-3; no firm D call. Looked up from germline, CDR1 is GTSNPN and CDR2 is SVGIG (reference sequence). This CDR3 contains 15 residues. Trimming left V 0 bases short and J 0 bases short, with 9 bases between.

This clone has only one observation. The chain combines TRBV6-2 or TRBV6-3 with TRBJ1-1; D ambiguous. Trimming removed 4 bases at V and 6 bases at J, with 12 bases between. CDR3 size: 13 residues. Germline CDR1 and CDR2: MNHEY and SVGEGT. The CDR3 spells CASSLIRIAEAFF. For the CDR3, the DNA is TGTGCCAGCAGTTTGATCAGGATAGCTGAAGCTTTCTTT.

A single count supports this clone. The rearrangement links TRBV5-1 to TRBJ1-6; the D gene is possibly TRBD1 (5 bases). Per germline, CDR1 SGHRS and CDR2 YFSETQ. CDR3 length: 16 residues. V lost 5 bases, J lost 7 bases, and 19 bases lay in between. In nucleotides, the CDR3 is TGCGCCAGCAGTTCTCTCGACAGACTCTTGAATTCACCCCTCCACTTT. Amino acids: CASSSLDRLLNSPLHF.

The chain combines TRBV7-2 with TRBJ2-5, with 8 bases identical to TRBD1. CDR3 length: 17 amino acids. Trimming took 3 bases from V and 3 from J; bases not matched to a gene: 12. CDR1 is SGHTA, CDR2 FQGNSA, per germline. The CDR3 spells CASSFDLLGQGKETQYF. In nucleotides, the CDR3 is TGTGCCAGCAGCTTCGACTTGTTAGGACAGGGAAAAGAGACCCAGTACTTC.

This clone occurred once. CDR3 sequence reads: CASSQGLAGGRSAGELFF. The CDR3 coding sequence is TGTGCCAGCAGCCAGGGACTAGCGGGAGGACGTTCGGCCGGGGAGCTGTTTTTT. V is TRBV7-8 and J is TRBJ2-2, with 15 positions matching TRBD2. V trimming: 5 bases; J trimming: 6 bases; junction bases outside the gene matches: 10. The length of the CDR3 is 18 residues. Per germline, CDR1 SGHVS and CDR2 FQNEAQ. The variable domain in full, with the rest retrieved from reference TRBV7-8 and TRBJ2-2, is GAGVSQSPRYKVAKRGQDVALRCDPISGHVSLFWYQQALGQGPEFLTYFQNEAQLDKSGLPSDRFFAERPEGSVSTLKIQRTQQEDSAVYLCASSQGLAGGRSAGELFFGEGSRLTVL.

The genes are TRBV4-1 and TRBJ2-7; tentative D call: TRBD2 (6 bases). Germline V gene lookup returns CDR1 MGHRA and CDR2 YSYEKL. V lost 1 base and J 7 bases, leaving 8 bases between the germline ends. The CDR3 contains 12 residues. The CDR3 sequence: CASSQAGGEQYF. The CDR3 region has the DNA TGCGCCAGCAGCCAAGCTGGAGGGGAGCAGTACTTC.

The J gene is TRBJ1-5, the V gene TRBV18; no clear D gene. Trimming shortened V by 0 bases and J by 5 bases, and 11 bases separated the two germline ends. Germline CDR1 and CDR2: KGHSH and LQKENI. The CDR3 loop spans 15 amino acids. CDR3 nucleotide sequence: TGTGCCAGCTCACCACCGAACGGGAAGGATCAGCCCCAGCATTTT. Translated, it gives CASSPPNGKDQPQHF. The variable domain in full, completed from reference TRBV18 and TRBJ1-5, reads NAGVMQNPRHLVRRRGQEARLRCSPMKGHSHVYWYRQLPEEGLKFMVYLQKENIIDESGMPKERFSAEFPKEGPSILRIQQVVRGDSAAYFCASSPPNGKDQPQHFGDGTRLSIL.

CDR3 in DNA: TGTGCCAGCAGCTCCCTGTTTGGGGCCAACGTCCTGACTTTC. As protein: CASSSLFGANVLTF. V usage is TRBV5-4 and J usage is TRBJ2-6; D gene uncertain. The germline V and J ends were trimmed by 3 bases and 3 bases, with 7 bases remaining between them. Per the germline V gene, CDR1 is SGHNT and CDR2 is YYREEE (reference sequence). This CDR3 is 14 amino acids long.

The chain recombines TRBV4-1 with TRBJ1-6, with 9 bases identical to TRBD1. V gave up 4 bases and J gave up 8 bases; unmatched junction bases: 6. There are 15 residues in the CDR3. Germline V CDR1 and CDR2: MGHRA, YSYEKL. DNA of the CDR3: TGCGCCAGCAGCCGTGAGGGACAGGGCGATTCACCCCTCCACTTT. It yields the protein CASSREGQGDSPLHF.

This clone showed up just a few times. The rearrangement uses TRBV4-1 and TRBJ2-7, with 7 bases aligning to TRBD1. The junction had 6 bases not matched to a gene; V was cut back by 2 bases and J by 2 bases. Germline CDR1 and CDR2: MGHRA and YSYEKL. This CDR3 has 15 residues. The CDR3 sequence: CASSQRGGRTYEQYF. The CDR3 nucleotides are TGCGCCAGCAGCCAACGAGGGGGCAGGACCTACGAGCAGTACTTC.

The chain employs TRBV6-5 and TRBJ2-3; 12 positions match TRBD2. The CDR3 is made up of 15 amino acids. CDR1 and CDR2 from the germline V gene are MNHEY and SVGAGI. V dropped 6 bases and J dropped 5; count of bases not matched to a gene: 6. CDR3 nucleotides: TGTGCCAGCAGACAACTAGCGGGAGGTATAGATACGCAGTATTTT. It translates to CASRQLAGGIDTQYF.

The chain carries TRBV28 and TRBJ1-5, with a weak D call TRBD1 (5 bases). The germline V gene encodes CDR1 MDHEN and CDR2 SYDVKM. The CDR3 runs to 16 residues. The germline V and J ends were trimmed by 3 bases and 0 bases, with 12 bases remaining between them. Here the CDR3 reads CASSFGRQTSNQPQHF. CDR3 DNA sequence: TGTGCCAGCAGTTTCGGCAGACAGACTAGCAATCAGCCCCAGCATTTT. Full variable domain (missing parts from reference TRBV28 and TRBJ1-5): DVKVTQSSRYLVKRTGEKVFLECVQDMDHENMFWYRQDPGLGLRLIYFSYDVKMKEKGDIPEGYSVSREKKERFSLILESASTNQTSMYLCASSFGRQTSNQPQHFGDGTRLSIL.

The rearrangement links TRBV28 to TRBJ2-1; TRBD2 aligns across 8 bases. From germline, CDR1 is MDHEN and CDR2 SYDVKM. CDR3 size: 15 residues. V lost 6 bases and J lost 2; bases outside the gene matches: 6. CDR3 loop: CASRPSGLTYNEQFF. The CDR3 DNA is TGTGCCAGCAGGCCTAGCGGGCTGACCTACAATGAGCAGTTCTTC.

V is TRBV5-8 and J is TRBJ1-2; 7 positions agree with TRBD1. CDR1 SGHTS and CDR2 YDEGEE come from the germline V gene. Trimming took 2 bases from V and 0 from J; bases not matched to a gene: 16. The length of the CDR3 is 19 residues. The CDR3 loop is CASSFAVGDSGIANYGYTF. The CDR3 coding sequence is TGTGCCAGCAGCTTTGCCGTAGGGGACAGTGGGATAGCTAACTATGGCTACACCTTC.